This T cell receptor (beta chain) comes out of a study of CD8+CD57+ T cells in acquired aplastic anemia. Whole-study context: Sorted CD4+ and CD8+ cell DNA averaged around 3 ug.

It was genomic DNA that served as the template for profiling TCR beta VDJ and CDR3. TCRdb reprocessed the reads via MiXCR and lists one record per CDR3 protein. The table has 150,000 or so distinct CDR3 sequences, 40% to 55% seen once. The trim removed 5 bases at V and 10 bases at J, leaving 5 bases unmatched. This CDR3 is 14 amino acids long. From germline, CDR1 is SGHAT and CDR2 FQDESV (reference sequence). Selection for sequencing was limited to patients who had shown CD8+CD57+ cell expansion by flow cytometry. Every patient presented with severe acquired aplastic anemia. By the time of blood sampling, patients had still received no therapy. To note about this clonotype: Antigen: not known.

Overall study findings and caveats: Overlap between patients and controls comprised roughly 28 CD8+ CDR3 sequences.

This clonotype originated in a human donor with aplastic anemia. The sequenced sample consisted of sorted CD4+, CD8+, or CD8+CD57+ T cells (not recorded which) from PBMCs. This sequence joins TRBV11-1 and TRBJ2-1; 13 nucleotides match TRBD2. The CDR3 spells CASSTSGGANEQFF. CDR3 sequence (DNA): TGTGCCAGCAGCACTAGCGGGGGGGCGAACGAGCAGTTCTTC. Based on the CDR3 plus reference TRBV11-1 and TRBJ2-1, the full variable domain is EAEVAQSPRYKITEKSQAVAFWCDPISGHATLYWYRQILGQGPELLVQFQDESVVDDSQLPKDRFSAERLKGVDSTLKIQPAELGDSAMYLCASSTSGGANEQFFGPGTRLTVL.